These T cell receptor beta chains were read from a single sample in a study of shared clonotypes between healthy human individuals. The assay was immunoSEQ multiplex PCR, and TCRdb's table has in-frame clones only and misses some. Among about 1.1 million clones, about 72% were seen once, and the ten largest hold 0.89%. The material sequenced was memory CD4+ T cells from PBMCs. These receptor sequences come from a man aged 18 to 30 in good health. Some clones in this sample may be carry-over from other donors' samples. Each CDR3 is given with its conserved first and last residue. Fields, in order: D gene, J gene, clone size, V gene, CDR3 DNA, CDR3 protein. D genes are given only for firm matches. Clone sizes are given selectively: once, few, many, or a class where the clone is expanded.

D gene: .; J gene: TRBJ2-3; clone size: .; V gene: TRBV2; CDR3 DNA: TGTGCCAGCAGTGGGGTCGGGGGCCCAGATACGCAGTATTTT; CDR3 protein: CASSGVGGPDTQYF
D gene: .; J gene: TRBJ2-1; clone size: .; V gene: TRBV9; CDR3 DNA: TGTGCCAGCAGTTCGGCAAGCTCCTACAATGAGCAGTTCTTC; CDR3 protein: CASSSASSYNEQFF
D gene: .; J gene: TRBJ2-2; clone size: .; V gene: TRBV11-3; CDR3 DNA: TGTGCCAGCAGCTTGGGACCCCAGGGGACCGGGGAGCTGTTTTTT; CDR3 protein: CASSLGPQGTGELFF
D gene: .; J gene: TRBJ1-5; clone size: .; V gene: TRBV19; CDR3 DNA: TGTGCCAGTAGTTCAGAATATAGCAATCAGCCCCAGCATTTT; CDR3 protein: CASSSEYSNQPQHF
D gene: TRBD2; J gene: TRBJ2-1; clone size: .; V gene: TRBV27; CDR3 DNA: TGTGCCAGCAGCAGAACTAGCGGGCTCTACAATGAGCAGTTCTTC; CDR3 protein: CASSRTSGLYNEQFF
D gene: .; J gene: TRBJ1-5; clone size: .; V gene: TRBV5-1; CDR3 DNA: TGCGCCAGCAGCTTTTTTCCGGACAGTTCTGATCAGCCCCAGCATTTT; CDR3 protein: CASSFFPDSSDQPQHF
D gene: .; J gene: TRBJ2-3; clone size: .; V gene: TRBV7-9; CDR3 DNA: TGTGCCAGCAGCTTAGCGGGAAGCCGGTCAGATACGCAGTATTTT; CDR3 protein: CASSLAGSRSDTQYF
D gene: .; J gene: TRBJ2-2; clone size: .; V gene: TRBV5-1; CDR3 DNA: TGCGCCAGCAGCGCTGGCGGTCCCGGGGAGCTGTTCTTT; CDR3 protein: CASSAGGPGELFF
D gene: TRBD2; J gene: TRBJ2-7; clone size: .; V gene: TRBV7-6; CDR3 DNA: TGTGCCAGCAGCGCTAGCGGTACCTACGAGCAGTACTTC; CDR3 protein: CASSASGTYEQYF
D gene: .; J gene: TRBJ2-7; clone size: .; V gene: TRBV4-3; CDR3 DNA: TGCGCCAGCAGTCCAGGACTGAGCTCCTACGAGCAGTACTTC; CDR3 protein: CASSPGLSSYEQYF
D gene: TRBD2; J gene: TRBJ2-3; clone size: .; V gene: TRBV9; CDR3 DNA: TGTGCCAGCAGCCCGGGGTCACAGCGGGAGTCGGCAGATACGCAGTATTTT; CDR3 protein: CASSPGSQRESADTQYF
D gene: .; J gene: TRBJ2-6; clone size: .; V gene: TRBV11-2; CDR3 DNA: TGTGCCAGCAGCTTAGAAACCTCTGGGGCCAACGTCCTGACTTTC; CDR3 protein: CASSLETSGANVLTF
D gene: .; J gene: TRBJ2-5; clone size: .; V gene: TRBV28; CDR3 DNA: TGTGCCAGCAGTCGAAGGGACATCCAAGAGACCCAGTACTTC; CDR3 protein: CASSRRDIQETQYF
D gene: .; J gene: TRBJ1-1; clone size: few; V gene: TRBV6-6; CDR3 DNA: TGTGCCAGCGATCAGTACATGAACACTGAAGCTTTCTTT; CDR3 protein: CASDQYMNTEAFF
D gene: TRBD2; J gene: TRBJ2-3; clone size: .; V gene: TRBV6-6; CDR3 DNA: TGTGCCAGCAGTAAAGAGAGCGGGAGGGTCACAGATACGCAGTATTTT; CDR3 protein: CASSKESGRVTDTQYF
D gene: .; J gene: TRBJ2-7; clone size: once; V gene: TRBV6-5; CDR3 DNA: TGTGCCAGCGGGGTAGGGAAAGACTACGAGCAGTACTTC; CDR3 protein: CASGVGKDYEQYF
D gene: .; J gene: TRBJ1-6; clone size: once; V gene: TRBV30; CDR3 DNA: TGTGCCTGGAGTGAGGGGTATTCACCCCCCCACTTT; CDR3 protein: CAWSEGYSPPHF
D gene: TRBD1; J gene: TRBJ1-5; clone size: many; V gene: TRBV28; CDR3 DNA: TGTGCCAGCAGTCCTATGGGGACAGGGAATCAGCCCCAGCATTTT; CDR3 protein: CASSPMGTGNQPQHF
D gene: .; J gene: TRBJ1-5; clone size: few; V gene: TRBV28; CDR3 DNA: TGTGCCAGCAGCCGTCTCGAGTCTGGCCAGCCCCAGCATTTT; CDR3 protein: CASSRLESGQPQHF
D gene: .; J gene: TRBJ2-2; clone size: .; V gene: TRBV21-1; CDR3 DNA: TGTGCCAGCAGCCCTCAAAGGGACCCAGGGACCGGGGAGCTGTTTTTT; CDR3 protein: CASSPQRDPGTGELFF
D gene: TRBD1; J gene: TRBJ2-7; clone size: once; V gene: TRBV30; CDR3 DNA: TGTGCCTGGGGGGGGACAGGGAACGAGCAGTACTTC; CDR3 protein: CAWGGTGNEQYF
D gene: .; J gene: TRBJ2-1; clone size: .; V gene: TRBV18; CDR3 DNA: TGTGCCAGCTCACGGACCAGGGCTAGTTTTCCGTTCTTC; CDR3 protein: CASSRTRASFPFF
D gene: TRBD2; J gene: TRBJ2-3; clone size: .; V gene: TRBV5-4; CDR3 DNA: TGTGCCAGCAGTATGGGCCGGGGGGTGCAGTATTTT; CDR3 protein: CASSMGRGVQYF
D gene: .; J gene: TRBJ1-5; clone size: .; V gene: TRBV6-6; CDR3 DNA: TGTGCCAGCAGCCAAGCCTTAAGCGGGAATCAGCCCCAGCATTTT; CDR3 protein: CASSQALSGNQPQHF
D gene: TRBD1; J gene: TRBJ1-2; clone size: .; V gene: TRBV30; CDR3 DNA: TGTGCCTGGAGGGGACAGGGACAGGGGGCGCGGGGCTACACCTTC; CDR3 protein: CAWRGQGQGARGYTF
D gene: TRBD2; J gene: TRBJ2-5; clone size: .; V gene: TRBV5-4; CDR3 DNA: TGTGCCAGCAGCTTGGGGCTAGCGGGAGGGCAAGAGACCCAGTACTTC; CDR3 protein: CASSLGLAGGQETQYF
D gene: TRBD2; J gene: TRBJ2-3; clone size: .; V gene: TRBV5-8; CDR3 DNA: TGTGCCAGCAGCTTGGCACTAGCGGGAGTCGGTTTCTTCGATACGCAGTATTTT; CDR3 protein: CASSLALAGVGFFDTQYF
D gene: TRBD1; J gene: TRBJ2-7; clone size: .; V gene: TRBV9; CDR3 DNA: TGTGCCAGCAGCCCCCGGGACAGAGCCTACGAGCAGTACTTC; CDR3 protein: CASSPRDRAYEQYF
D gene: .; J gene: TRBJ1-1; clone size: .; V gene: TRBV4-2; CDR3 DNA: TGTGCCAGCAGCCAAGGTCCAGGGGATTTTAACACTGAAGCTTTCTTT; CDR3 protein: CASSQGPGDFNTEAFF
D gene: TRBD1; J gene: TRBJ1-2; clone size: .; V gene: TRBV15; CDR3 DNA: TGTGCCACCAGCAAGGACAGGACCTACTATGGCTACACCTTC; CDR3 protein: CATSKDRTYYGYTF
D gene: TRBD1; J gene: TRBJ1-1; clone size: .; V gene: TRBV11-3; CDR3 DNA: TGTGCCAGCAGCTTAGGACAGGGGGAGAACACTGAAGCTTTCTTT; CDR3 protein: CASSLGQGENTEAFF
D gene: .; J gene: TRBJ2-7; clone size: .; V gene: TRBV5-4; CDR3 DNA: TGTGCCAGCAGCTGGAACAGTGAGCAGTACTTC; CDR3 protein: CASSWNSEQYF
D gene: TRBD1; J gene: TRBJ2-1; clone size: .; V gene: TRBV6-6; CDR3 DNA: TGTGCCAGCAGTCCGGACAGGGGGCTTGAGCAGTTCTTC; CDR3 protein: CASSPDRGLEQFF
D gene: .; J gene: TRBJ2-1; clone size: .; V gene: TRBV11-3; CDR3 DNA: TGTGCCAGCAGCCCCAGAGCAGGCGAGCAGTTCTTC; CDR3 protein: CASSPRAGEQFF
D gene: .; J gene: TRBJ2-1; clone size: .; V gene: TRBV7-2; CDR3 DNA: TGTGCCAGCAGCTTCGGAGGGCCAAATGAGCAGTTCTTC; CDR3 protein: CASSFGGPNEQFF
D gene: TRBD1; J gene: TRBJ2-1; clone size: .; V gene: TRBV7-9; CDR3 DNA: TGTGCCAGCAGCCTGGACAGGGGAAACAATGAGCAGTTCTTC; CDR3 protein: CASSLDRGNNEQFF
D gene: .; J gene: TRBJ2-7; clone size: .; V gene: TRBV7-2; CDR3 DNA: TGTGCCAGCAGCTTTAGCGTTGCCTACGAGCAGTACTTC; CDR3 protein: CASSFSVAYEQYF
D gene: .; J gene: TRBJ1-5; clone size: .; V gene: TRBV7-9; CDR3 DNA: TGTGCCAGCAGCCCCCAGGGAGGGGAAAACGAGCCCCAGCATTTT; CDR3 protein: CASSPQGGENEPQHF
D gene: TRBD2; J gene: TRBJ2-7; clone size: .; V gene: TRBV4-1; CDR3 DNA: TGCGCCAGCAGCCAAGACCGAGGGATGGCTAGCGGAGCAGACTACGAGCAGTACTTC; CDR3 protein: CASSQDRGMASGADYEQYF
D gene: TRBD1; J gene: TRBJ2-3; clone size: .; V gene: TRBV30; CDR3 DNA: TGTGCCTGGGGGACAGGGGGTTTCACGGATACGCAGTATTTT; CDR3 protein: CAWGTGGFTDTQYF
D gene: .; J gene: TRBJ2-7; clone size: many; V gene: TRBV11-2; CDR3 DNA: TGTGCCAGCAGCTCCTACTACGAGCAGTACTTC; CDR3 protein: CASSSYYEQYF